The following is a TCR beta chain sequence with its context. This sample stems from a study of control samples from healthy donors and cancer patients. The assay was immunoSEQ multiplex PCR, and TCRdb's table has in-frame clones only and misses some. The sample includes 90,000 to 100,000 clones, 88% of them seen just once. Germline V gene lookup returns CDR1 LNHDA and CDR2 SQIVND (reference sequence). Between the trimmed V and J ends, which lost 5 bases and 0 bases, there was a span of 11 bases. The CDR3 loop spans 15 amino acids. This chain uses TRBV19 with TRBJ1-5; D call uncertain. Input material: blood. The TCR comes from a woman between 65 and 79 years old in good health. This CDR3 is CASSLDGDSNQPQHF. Written as DNA, the CDR3 is TGTGCCAGTAGTTTGGACGGTGATAGCAATCAGCCCCAGCATTTT.